The 10 T cell receptor beta chains in this list originate from one sample, sequenced in a study of radiation and T cells in renal cell carcinoma. Profiled with immunoSEQ multiplex PCR; TCRdb holds only in-frame clones, not every one. Of approximately 80,000 clones in the sample, about nine tenths were seen once. Regarding time point: blood 4 weeks post-SBRT, at nephrectomy. Treatment defined: 15 Gy SBRT to primary tumor, nephrectomy 4 weeks later. The source material was blood, sampled from a patient whose treatment included radiotherapy and nephrectomy. The receptors were gathered from a woman in her 70s with renal cell carcinoma.

The CDR3 nucleotides read TGTGCCAGCAGGGGACAGGAGCCGAACACTGAAGCTTTCTTT. It yields the protein CASRGQEPNTEAFF. The V and J genes are TRBV9 and TRBJ1-1; 8 positions agree with TRBD1. The junction had 4 bases not matched to a gene; V was cut back by 5 bases and J by 1 base. The germline V gene encodes CDR1 SGDLS and CDR2 YYNGEE. CDR3 length equals 14 residues. Looking up the rest from reference TRBV9 and TRBJ1-1 gives the full variable domain: DSGVTQTPKHLITATGQRVTLRCSPRSGDLSVYWYQQSLDQGLQFLIQYYNGEERAKGNILERFSAQQFPDLHSELNLSSLELGDSALYFCASRGQEPNTEAFFGQGTRLTVV.

The chain carries TRBV30 and TRBJ2-5; 9 positions match TRBD1. CDR1 and CDR2 from the germline V gene are GTSNPN and SVGIG (reference sequence). V shed 2 bases, J shed 6 bases, and the junction held 16 bases outside the gene matches. This CDR3 has 17 residues. In DNA, the CDR3 is TGTGCCTGGAGTCCGACACGACCGAGGACAGGGGTACAGACCCAGTACTTC. Its protein product is CAWSPTRPRTGVQTQYF.

This clone was counted a single time. This rearrangement joins TRBV5-1 to TRBJ2-3, with D perhaps matching TRBD2 (6 bases). Germline-derived CDR1 and CDR2 are SGHRS and YFSETQ. Trimming shortened V by 0 bases and J by 1 base, and 9 bases separated the two germline ends. The CDR3 runs 15 residues. The DNA for the CDR3 is TGCGCCAGCAGCTTGGCGGGGGTGGGCACAGATACGCAGTATTTT. It is translated as CASSLAGVGTDTQYF.

The chain has TRBV28 and TRBJ1-4; 8 positions agree with TRBD1. This CDR3 comprises 14 residues. The V gene end was trimmed by 6 bases and the J gene end by 7 bases; junction bases not matched to a gene: 7. CDR1 is MDHEN and CDR2 is SYDVKM in the germline V gene. This chain's CDR3 is CASSWDRWGEKLFF. The CDR3 nucleotides read TGTGCCAGCAGCTGGGACAGGTGGGGTGAAAAACTGTTTTTT.

The chain uses TRBV19 and TRBJ1-5, with unresolved D. Trimming stripped 8 bases from V and 3 bases from J, with 14 bases between. This CDR3 spans 14 amino acids. Per germline, CDR1 LNHDA and CDR2 SQIVND (reference sequence). The CDR3 nucleotides read TGTGCCAGTGCGCCAATGCAGCCCAATCAGCCCCAGCATTTT. Its translation is CASAPMQPNQPQHF.

V usage is TRBV2 and J usage is TRBJ2-1, with D possibly being TRBD1 (6 bases). Trimming removed 7 bases from V and 0 bases from J, with 13 bases in between. Looked up from germline, CDR1 is SNHLY and CDR2 is FYNNEI. CDR3 length: 15 amino acids. The CDR3, as DNA: TGTGCCAGCATCCAGGGGCCGAGCTCCTACAATGAGCAGTTCTTC. Its protein product is CASIQGPSSYNEQFF.

The chain uses TRBV5-1 and TRBJ2-4; 8 positions agree with TRBD2. V lost 4 bases and J lost 5; bases outside the gene matches: 8. Looked up from germline, CDR1 is SGHRS and CDR2 is YFSETQ. This CDR3 contains 15 residues. DNA of the CDR3: TGCGCCAGCAGCCGGAGTAGCGGGGTGGAAAACATTCAGTACTTC. It yields the protein CASSRSSGVENIQYF.

The chain links TRBV10-2 to TRBJ2-7; D may be TRBD2 (6 bases). V lost 6 bases and J lost 0, with 15 bases in between. The V gene's germline CDR1 is WSHSY and CDR2 SAAADI. The CDR3 has 15 residues. The CDR3 bases are TGCGCCAGCAGGGAGACTAGAGGGGCCTCCTACGAGCAGTACTTC. This encodes CASRETRGASYEQYF.

This sequence joins TRBV4-1 and TRBJ1-2; 8 bases are shared with TRBD1. Germline lookup yields CDR1 MGHRA and CDR2 YSYEKL. CDR3 size: 15 residues. The ends lost 4 bases at V and 8 bases at J; junction bases unmatched: 12. The DNA of the CDR3 is TGCGCCAGCAGCCCATCCGCCGGGACAGGAATAGGCTACACCTTC. Its translation: CASSPSAGTGIGYTF.

This chain uses TRBV9 with TRBJ2-1; TRBD2 agrees at 10 bases. V lost 0 bases and J lost 12; bases outside the gene matches: 6. The germline gives CDR1 SGDLS, CDR2 YYNGEE. The CDR3 runs 14 residues. For the CDR3, the DNA is TGTGCCAGCAGCGTAGCTACTAGCGGGGCTCGGCAGTTCTTC. This translates into CASSVATSGARQFF.